This T cell receptor (beta chain) comes out of a study of blood T cell repertoires in COVID-19 (dated by TCRdb to the early 2020s). Broadly, across the study: The collaborator samples originated in the United States, Italy and Spain and spanned the acute and convalescent phases of COVID-19. HLA class I and class II types, where available, came from metadata supplied by the sample provider rather than from assay-based typing. The material from the prospective study consisted of cDNA or gDNA derived from T cells, B-cell-depleted T cells, or PBMCs. Nearly every sample came with metadata listing a de-identified subject ID, COVID-19 status, age in years and sex. Subjects who had been exposed to COVID-19, were actively infected with it, or had recovered from it provided the deeply sampled blood TCRbeta repertoires that made up the dataset. A freely available public database, intended as a resource for researchers studying the immune response to SARS-CoV-2, is where the repertoires were released. The samples were drawn from the first 160 participants of the ongoing ImmuneRACE study and from under 1,500 subjects provided by 6 global collaborators. Broad study findings and their caveats: The amount of clinical and demographic metadata varied by source and participant and was provided uncurated.

Reading the germline V gene gives CDR1 LGHNT and CDR2 FRNRAP. Relative to germline, V is missing 4 bases and J is missing 1 base, with 8 bases of the junction outside any gene match. The CDR3 sequence holds 18 residues, the cysteine and phenylalanine included. Only the CDR3 part of the read is kept: 54 bases, read in frame from the first base. A remark on this clone: Its antigen is currently not known. No per-base quality is available; no much larger clone lies one base away.

Collaborating institutions collected whole blood in K2EDTA tubes following their own protocols. Collaborator samples were shipped for TCRbeta analysis as frozen whole blood, isolated PBMCs, or DNA extracted from either sample type. The immunoSEQ Assay, a bias-controlled multiplex PCR, was used to amplify TCRbeta CDR3 regions from genomic DNA. Under the source paper's analysis protocol: Within the assay, amplification of reference gene primers was used to estimate how many nucleated cells each sample contained. Sequence reads were collapsed and filtered to measure the absolute abundance of every unique TCRbeta CDR3 rearrangement. For each sample, productive Simpson clonality was calculated as the square root of Simpson's diversity index over productive rearrangements. This is the immuneACCESS table as TCRdb keeps it, with only in-frame sequences that have V and J called. A part of the clones is gone; compared with another copy, unresolved V genes explain less than half, and the rest is unexplained. V and J calls and clone size are those listed in that table; D and trimming were worked out from the DNA. Across this sample there are more than 90,000 clones, with roughly nine tenths seen only once. The ten largest make up 15% to 20% of the sample.

The chain is assembled from TRBV12-5 and TRBJ2-2; 11 nucleotides in the junction match TRBD2. This TCR derives from a man in his forties or fifties with acute or convalescent COVID-19. Specimen: peripheral blood. The bases read TGTGCTAGTGGTTCGGGCGACGGACTAGCGGGGAACACCGGGGAGCTGTTTTTT. Its product reads: CASGSGDGLAGNTGELFF.